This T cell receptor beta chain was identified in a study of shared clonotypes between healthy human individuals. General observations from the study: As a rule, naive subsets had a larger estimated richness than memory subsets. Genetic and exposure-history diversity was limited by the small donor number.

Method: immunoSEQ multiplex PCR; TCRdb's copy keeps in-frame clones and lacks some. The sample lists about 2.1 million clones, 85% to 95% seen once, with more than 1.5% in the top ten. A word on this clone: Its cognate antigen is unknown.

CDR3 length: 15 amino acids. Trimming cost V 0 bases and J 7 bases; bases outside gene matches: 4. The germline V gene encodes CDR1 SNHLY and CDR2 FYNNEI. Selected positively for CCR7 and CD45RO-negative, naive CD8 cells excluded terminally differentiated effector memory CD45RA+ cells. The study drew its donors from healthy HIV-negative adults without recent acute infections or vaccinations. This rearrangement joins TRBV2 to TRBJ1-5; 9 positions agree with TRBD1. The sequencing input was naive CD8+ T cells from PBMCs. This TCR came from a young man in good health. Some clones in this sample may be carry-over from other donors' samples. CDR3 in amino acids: CASSEAGTGWQPQHF. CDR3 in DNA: TGTGCCAGCAGTGAAGCGGGGACAGGGTGGCAGCCCCAGCATTTT.